This TCR beta chain was sequenced in a study of T cells in Graves' hyperthyroidism and ophthalmopathy. General study points: Most clonotypes that expanded in the thyroid above 0.001 also showed up in blood.

The CDR3 runs to 14 residues. CDR1 and CDR2 (germline): SNHLY, FYNNEI. Germline trimming cut 1 base from V and 7 bases from J; bases unmatched to any gene: 3. Fresh peripheral blood, around 9.2 ml of it, supplied the PBMCs. Amplification targeted TCR beta CDR3 regions from RNA transcripts. A set of HTBI primers served as the primers for a first-round RT-PCR of the TCR CDR3. TCRdb passed the multiplex PCR reads through MiXCR, listing each CDR3 protein once. The sample has about 640,000 distinct CDR3 sequences, about 14% seen once. This clonotype was seen many times. Its antigen is undetermined. The chain has TRBV2 and TRBJ1-4; 7 bases fit TRBD1. This TCR derives from a woman between 50 and 59 years old with Graves' ophthalmopathy. Sequencing used blood. In nucleotides, the CDR3 is TGTGCCAGCAGTGAAGGACAGGGCACTGAAAAACTGTTTTTT. Translated: CASSEGQGTEKLFF. The full variable domain, rest sourced from reference TRBV2 and TRBJ1-4, is EPEVTQTPSHQVTQMGQEVILRCVPISNHLYFYWYRQILGQKVEFLVSFYNNEISEKSEIFDDQFSVERPDGSNFTLKIRSTKLEDSAMYFCASSEGQGTEKLFFGSGTQLSVL.